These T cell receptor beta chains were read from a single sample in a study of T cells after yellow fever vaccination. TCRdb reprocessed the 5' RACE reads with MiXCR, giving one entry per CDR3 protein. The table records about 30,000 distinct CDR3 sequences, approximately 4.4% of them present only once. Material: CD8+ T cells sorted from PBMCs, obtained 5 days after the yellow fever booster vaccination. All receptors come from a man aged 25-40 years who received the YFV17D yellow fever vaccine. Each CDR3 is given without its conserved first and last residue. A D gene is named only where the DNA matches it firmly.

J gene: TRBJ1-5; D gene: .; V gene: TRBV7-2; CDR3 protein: ASSLSGGSNQPQH
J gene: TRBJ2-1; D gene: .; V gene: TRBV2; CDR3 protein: ASSEADPYEQF
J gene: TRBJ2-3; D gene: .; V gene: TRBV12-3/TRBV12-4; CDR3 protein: ASSFFASTDTQY
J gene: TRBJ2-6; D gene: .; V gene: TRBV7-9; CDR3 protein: ASSPQAAGANVLT
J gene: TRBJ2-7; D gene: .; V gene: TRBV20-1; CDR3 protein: SASFVQGPEQY
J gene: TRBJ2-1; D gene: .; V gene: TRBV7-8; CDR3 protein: ASSLDAISSYNEQF
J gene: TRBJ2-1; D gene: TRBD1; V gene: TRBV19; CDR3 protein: ASSMRQGINEQF
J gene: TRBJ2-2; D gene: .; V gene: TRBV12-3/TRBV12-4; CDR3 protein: ASSATGTTGELF
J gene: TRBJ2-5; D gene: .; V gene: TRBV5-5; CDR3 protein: ASSLDPPASERETQY
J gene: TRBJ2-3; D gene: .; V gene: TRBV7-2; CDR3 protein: ASSLDATDTQY
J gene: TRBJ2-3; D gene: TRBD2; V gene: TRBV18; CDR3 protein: ASSPWDSGMDTQY
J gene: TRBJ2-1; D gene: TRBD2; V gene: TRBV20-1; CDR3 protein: SARDPLAGLYNEQF
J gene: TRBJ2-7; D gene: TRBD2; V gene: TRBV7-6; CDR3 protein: ASEGTSGEQY
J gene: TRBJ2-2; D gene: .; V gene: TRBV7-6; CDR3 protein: ASGPNTGELF
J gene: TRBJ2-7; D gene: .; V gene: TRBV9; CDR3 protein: ASSPDSPYEQY
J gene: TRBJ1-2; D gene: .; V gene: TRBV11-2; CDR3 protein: ASSAHDLGRRYGYT
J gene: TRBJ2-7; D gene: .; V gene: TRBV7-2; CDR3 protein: ASSIGPGEQY
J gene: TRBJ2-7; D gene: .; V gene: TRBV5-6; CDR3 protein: AMGPGPLGEQY
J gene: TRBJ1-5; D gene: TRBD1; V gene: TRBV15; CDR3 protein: ATSGGQGAGQPQH
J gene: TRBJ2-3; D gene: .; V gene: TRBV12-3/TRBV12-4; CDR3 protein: ASTDSIIRDADTQY
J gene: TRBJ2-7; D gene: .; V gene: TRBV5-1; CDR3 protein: ASGPPGRDEQY
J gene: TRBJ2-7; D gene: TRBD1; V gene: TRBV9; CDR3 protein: ASSGSPGQGYEQY
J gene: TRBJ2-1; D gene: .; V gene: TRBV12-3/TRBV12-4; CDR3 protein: ASSPMGIYNEQF
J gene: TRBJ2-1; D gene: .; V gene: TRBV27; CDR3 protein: ASSLRTDYREQF
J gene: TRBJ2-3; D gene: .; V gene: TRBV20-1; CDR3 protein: SARDWEDTQY